The rows below give T cell receptor beta chains drawn from one sample of a study of graft-versus-host responses after intestinal transplantation. These receptors are not linked to any known antigen. Using immunoSEQ multiplex PCR, the repertoire was profiled, and TCRdb retains in-frame clones only, with some absent. The sample lists some 85,000 clones, 85% to 95% occurring once. The input for sequencing was unstimulated CD8+ T cells sorted from spleen or lymph node cells, taken before transplant. Receptor source: a human donor who was the organ donor for an intestinal transplant. Each CDR3 is given with its conserved first and last residue. Fields, in order: D gene, clone size, V gene, CDR3 length, J gene, CDR3 DNA, CDR3 protein. The D gene is left open where the match is weak. Size values are once, few and many counts, or a class for expanded clones, and some rows have none.

-	-	TRBV27	13	TRBJ1-2	TGTGCCAGCAGTTTATCAGGGGGCTATGGCTACACCTTC	CASSLSGGYGYTF
TRBD1	-	TRBV7-2	16	TRBJ1-3	TGTGCCAGCCCACCCGACAGGGAGAGCTCTGGAAACACCATATATTTT	CASPPDRESSGNTIYF
TRBD1	-	TRBV27	14	TRBJ1-2	TGTGCCAGCAGCCCCGCGACAGGGATATTCGGCTACACCTTC	CASSPATGIFGYTF
-	-	TRBV7-9	14	TRBJ1-2	TGTGCCAGCAGCACAATTTTTCGCCTCTATGGCTACACCTTC	CASSTIFRLYGYTF
-	-	TRBV9	12	TRBJ2-2	TGTGCCAGCAGCCCGGACACCGGGGAGCTGTTTTTT	CASSPDTGELFF
TRBD1	-	TRBV28	13	TRBJ2-7	TGTGCCAGCAGTAGGGACAGGTCATACGAGCAGTGCTTC	CASSRDRSYEQCF
-	few	TRBV6-5	12	TRBJ1-3	TGTGCCAGCACTAGCTCTGGAAACACCATATATTTT	CASTSSGNTIYF
TRBD1	-	TRBV7-9	14	TRBJ2-7	TGTGCCAGCAGCCACCGGGACAGGGTATTCGAGCAGTACTTC	CASSHRDRVFEQYF
TRBD1	-	TRBV7-9	14	TRBJ1-2	TGTGCCAGCAGTTTTTTACCCGACAGGGATGGCTACACCTTC	CASSFLPDRDGYTF
-	few	TRBV21-1	16	TRBJ1-3	-	CASSKVGGGTGNTIYF
TRBD1	-	TRBV15	19	TRBJ2-6	TGTGCCACCAGCAGACCGGTCGACAGGGCAGAGTGGGGGGCCAACGTCCTGACTTTC	CATSRPVDRAEWGANVLTF